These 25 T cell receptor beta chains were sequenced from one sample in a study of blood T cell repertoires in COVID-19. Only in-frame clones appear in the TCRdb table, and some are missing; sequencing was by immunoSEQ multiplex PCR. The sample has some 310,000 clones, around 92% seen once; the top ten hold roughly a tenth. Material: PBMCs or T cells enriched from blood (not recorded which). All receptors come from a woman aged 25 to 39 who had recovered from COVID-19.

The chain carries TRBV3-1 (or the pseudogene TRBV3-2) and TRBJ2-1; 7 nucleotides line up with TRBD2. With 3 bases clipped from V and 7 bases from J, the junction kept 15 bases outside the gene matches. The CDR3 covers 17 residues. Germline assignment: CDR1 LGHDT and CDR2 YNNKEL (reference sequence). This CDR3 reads CASSQALLAQLGNEQFF. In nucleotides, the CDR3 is TGTGCCAGCAGCCAGGCCTTACTAGCGCAACTTGGAAATGAGCAGTTCTTC.

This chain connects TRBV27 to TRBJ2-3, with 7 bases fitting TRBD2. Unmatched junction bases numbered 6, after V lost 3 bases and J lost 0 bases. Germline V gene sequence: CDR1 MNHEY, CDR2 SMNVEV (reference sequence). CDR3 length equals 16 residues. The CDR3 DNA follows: TGTGCCAGCAGTTTTCTTACTAGCGCGAGCACAGATACGCAGTATTTT. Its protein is CASSFLTSASTDTQYF.

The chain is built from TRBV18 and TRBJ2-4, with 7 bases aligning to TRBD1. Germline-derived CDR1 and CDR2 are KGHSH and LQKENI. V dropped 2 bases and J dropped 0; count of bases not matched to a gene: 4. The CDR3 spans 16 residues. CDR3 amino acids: CASSPGTALAKNIQYF. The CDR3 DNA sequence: TGTGCCAGCTCACCAGGGACAGCCTTAGCCAAAAACATTCAGTACTTC.

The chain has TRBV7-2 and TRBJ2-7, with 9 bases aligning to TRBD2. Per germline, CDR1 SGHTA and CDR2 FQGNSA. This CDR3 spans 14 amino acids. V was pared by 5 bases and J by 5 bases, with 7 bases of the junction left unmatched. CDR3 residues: CASSPSGTGHEQYF. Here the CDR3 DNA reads TGTGCCAGCAGCCCTAGCGGGACGGGCCACGAGCAGTACTTC. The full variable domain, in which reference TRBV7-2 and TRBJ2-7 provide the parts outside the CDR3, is GAGVSQSPSNKVTEKGKDVELRCDPISGHTALYWYRQSLGQGLEFLIYFQGNSAPDKSGLPSDRFSAERTGGSVSTLTIQRTQQEDSAVYLCASSPSGTGHEQYFGPGTRLTVT.

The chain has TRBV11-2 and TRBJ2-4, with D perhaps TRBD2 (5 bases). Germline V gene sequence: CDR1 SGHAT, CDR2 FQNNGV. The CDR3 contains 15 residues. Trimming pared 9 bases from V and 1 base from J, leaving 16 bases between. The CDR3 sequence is CASQRLFGAKNIQYF. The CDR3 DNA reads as TGTGCCAGTCAGCGACTATTTGGGGCCAAAAACATTCAGTACTTC.

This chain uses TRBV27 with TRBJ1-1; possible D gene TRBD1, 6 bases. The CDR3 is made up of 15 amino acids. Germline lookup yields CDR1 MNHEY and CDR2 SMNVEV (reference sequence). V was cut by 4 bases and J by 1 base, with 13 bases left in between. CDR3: CASSYRAGRNTEAFF. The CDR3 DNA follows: TGTGCCAGCAGTTACAGGGCGGGCAGGAACACTGAAGCTTTCTTT.

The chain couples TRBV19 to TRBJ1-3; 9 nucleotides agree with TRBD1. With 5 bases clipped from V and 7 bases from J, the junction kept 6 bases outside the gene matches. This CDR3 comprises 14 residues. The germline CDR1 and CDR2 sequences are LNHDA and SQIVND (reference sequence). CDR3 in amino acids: CASSSFDRGNTIYF. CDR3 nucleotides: TGTGCCAGTAGTTCTTTCGACAGGGGGAACACCATATATTTT.

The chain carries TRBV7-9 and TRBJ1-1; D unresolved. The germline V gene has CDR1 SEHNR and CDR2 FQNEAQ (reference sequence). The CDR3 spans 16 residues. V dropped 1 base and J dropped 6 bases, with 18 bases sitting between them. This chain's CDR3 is CASSLVAPSPRSEAFF. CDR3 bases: TGTGCCAGCAGCTTAGTCGCTCCTAGCCCTCGATCTGAAGCTTTCTTT.

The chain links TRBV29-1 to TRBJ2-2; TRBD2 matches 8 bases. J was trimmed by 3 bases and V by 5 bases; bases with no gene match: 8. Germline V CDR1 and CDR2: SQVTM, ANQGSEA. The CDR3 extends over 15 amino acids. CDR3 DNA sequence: TGCAGCGTTCCCGGTACTAGCGGACACACCGGGGAGCTGTTTTTT. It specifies CSVPGTSGHTGELFF.

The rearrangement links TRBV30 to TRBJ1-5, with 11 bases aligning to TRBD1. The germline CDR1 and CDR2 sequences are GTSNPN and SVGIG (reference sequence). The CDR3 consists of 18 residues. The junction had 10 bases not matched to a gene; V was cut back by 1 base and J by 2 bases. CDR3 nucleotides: TGTGCCTGGAGTGGGACAGGGGGCCCAATAGTAGGCAATCAGCCCCAGCATTTT. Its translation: CAWSGTGGPIVGNQPQHF.

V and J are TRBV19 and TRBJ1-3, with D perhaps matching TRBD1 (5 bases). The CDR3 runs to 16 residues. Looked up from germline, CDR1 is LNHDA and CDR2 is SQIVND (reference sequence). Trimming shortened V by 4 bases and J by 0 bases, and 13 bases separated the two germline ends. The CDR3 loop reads CASSTLTANSGNTIYF. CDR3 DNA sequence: TGTGCCAGTAGTACCTTGACAGCAAACTCTGGAAACACCATATATTTT.

The CDR3 DNA reads TGTGCCAGCAGCCTTCAACCGGGACAGGGCTACAATGAGCAGTTCTTC. Amino acids: CASSLQPGQGYNEQFF. This rearrangement joins TRBV3-1 (or the pseudogene TRBV3-2) to TRBJ2-1, with TRBD1 matching 9 bases. J was trimmed by 3 bases and V by 4 bases; bases with no gene match: 7. Germline V CDR1 and CDR2: LGHDT, YNNKEL (reference sequence). CDR3 length: 16 residues.

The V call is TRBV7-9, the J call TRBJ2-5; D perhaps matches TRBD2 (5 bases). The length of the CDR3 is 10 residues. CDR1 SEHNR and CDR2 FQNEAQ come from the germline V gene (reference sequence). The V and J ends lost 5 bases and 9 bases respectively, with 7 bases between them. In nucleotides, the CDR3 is TGTGCCAGCAGCCCCGGGGCCCAGTACTTC. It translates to CASSPGAQYF.

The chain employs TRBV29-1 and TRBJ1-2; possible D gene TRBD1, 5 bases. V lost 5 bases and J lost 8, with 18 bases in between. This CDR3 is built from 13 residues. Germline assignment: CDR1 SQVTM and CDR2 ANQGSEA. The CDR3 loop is CSVLTGRPGGYTF. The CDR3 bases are TGCAGCGTTCTCACAGGACGGCCTGGAGGCTACACCTTC.

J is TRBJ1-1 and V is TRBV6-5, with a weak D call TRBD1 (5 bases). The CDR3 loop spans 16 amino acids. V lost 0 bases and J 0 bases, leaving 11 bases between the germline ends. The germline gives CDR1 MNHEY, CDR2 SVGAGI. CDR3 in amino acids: CASSYSYAGMNTEAFF. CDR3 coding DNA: TGTGCCAGCAGTTACTCGTATGCAGGGATGAACACTGAAGCTTTCTTT.

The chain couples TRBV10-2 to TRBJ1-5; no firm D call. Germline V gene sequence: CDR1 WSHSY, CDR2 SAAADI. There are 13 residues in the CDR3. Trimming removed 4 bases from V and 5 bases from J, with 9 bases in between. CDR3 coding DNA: TGCGCCAGCAGTGTCTCCGGGGATCAGCCCCAGCATTTT. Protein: CASSVSGDQPQHF.

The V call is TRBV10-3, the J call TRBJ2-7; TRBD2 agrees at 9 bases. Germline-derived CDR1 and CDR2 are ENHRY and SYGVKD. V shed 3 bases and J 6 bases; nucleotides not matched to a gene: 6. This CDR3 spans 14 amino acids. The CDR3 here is CAISEFPSGAEQYF. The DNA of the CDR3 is TGTGCCATCAGTGAATTTCCTAGCGGGGCCGAGCAGTACTTC.

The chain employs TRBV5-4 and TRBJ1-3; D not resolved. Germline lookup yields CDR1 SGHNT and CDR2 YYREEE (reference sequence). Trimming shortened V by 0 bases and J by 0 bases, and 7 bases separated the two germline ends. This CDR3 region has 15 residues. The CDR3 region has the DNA TGTGCCAGCAGCTTGGAACAGTTCTCTGGAAACACCATATATTTT. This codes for CASSLEQFSGNTIYF.

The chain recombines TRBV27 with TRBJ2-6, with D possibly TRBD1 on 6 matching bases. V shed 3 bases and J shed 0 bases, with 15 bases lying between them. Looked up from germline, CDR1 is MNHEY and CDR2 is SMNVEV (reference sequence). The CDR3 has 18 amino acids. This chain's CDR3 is CASSFHGTLSSGANVLTF. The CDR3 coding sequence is TGTGCCAGCAGTTTCCACGGGACACTGAGCTCTGGGGCCAACGTCCTGACTTTC. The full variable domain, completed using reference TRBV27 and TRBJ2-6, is EAQVTQNPRYLITVTGKKLTVTCSQNMNHEYMSWYRQDPGLGLRQIYYSMNVEVTDKGDVPEGYKVSRKEKRNFPLILESPSPNQTSLYFCASSFHGTLSSGANVLTFGAGSRLTVL.

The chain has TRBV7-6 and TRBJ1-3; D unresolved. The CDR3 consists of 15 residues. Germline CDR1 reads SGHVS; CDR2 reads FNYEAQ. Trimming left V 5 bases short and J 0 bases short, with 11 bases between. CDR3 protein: CASSAQASSGNTIYF. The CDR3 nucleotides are TGTGCCAGCAGCGCCCAGGCGAGCTCTGGAAACACCATATATTTT.

This chain's CDR3 is CASSLEEGAGSPLHF. In DNA, the CDR3 is TGCGCCAGCAGCTTGGAGGAGGGGGCGGGATCACCCCTCCACTTT. The chain has TRBV5-1 and TRBJ1-6; TRBD1 agrees at 7 bases. The CDR3 is made up of 15 amino acids. The germline V gene has CDR1 SGHRS and CDR2 YFSETQ. Trimming removed 0 bases from V and 10 bases from J; junction bases left unmatched: 7.

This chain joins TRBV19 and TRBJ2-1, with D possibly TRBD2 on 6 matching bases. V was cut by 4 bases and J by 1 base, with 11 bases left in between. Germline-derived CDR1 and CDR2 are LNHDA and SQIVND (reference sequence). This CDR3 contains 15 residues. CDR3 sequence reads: CASSRASVSYNEQFF. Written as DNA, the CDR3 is TGTGCCAGTAGTAGGGCTAGCGTGTCCTACAATGAGCAGTTCTTC. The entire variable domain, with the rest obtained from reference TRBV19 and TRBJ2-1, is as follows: DGGITQSPKYLFRKEGQNVTLSCEQNLNHDAMYWYRQDPGQGLRLIYYSQIVNDFQKGDIAEGYSVSREKKESFPLTVTSAQKNPTAFYLCASSRASVSYNEQFFGPGTRLTVL.

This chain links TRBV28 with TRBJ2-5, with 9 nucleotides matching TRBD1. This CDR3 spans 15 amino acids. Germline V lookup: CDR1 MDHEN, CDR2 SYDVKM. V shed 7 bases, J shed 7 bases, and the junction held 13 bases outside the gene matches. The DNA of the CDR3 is TGTGCCAGCATCAACCCCCGGGACAGGGTTGGGACCCAGTACTTC. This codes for CASINPRDRVGTQYF.

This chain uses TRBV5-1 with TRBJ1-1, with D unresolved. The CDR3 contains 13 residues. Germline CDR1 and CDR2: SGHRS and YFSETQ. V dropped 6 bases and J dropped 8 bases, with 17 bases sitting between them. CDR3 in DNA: TGCGCCAGCAATGCAGAAAAGTCAGAAGAAGCTTTCTTT. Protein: CASNAEKSEEAFF.

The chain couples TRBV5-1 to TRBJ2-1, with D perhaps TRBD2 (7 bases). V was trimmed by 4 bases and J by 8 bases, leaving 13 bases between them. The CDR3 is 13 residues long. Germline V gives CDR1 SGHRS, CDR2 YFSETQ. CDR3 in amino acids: CASSHTGGDEQFF. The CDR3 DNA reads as TGCGCCAGCAGCCACACGGGGGGCGATGAGCAGTTCTTC.